This T cell receptor beta chain was recovered during a study of glioma-infiltrating T cells. Study background: WHO grade II oligodendrogliomas or astrocytomas, plus non-recurrent WHO grade IV glioblastomas, were sampled. The study, taken as a whole, reports: Non-neoplastic patients had below-expected tissue-blood divergence, while all gliomas exceeded expectation. Patients with low tissue-blood divergence carried a signature set of shared blood CDR3 motifs.

TCR alpha and beta CDR3 regions were amplified from RNA using iRepertoire nested multiplex PCR. One-step reverse transcription and amplification started from approximately 100-400 ng of tissue mRNA or PBMC total RNA. MiXCR, run by TCRdb on the multiplex PCR reads, gives a single entry per CDR3 protein. The repertoire holds around 350,000 distinct CDR3 sequences, 41% seen once, with around 12% in the top ten. This clonotype was recorded many times. As yet, its antigen is unknown. Germline CDR1 reads SNHLY; CDR2 reads FYNNEI. Trimming took 1 base from V and 7 from J; bases not matched to a gene: 9. CDR3 length: 16 residues.

The genes are TRBV2 and TRBJ2-1; 8 bases are a match to TRBD2. Source material: glioma tissue, nonneoplastic brain tissue, or PBMCs (not recorded which). The receptor was isolated from a human donor with low-grade glioma or glioblastoma, undergoing nonglioma brain surgery, or in good health (not recorded which). CDR3 sequence (DNA): TGTGCCAGCAGTGAAGAGGGTAGCGGGAACCCAAATGAGCAGTTCTTC. This translates into CASSEEGSGNPNEQFF.